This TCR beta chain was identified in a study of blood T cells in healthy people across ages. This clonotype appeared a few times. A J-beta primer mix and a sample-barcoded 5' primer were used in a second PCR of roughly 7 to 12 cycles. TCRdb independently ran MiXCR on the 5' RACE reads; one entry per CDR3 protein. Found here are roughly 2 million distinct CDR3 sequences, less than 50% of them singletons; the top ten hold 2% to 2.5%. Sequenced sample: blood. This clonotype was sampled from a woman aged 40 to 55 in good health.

CDR3 DNA sequence: TGTGCCAGCAGCTCCCAGGTGACAGATACGCAGTATTTT. Protein product: CASSSQVTDTQYF. The chain is built from TRBV7-6 and TRBJ2-3, with D unresolved. Trimming cost V 4 bases and J 3 bases, with 8 bases left between them. The CDR3 sequence is 13 residues long. Per germline, CDR1 SGHVS and CDR2 FNYEAQ.